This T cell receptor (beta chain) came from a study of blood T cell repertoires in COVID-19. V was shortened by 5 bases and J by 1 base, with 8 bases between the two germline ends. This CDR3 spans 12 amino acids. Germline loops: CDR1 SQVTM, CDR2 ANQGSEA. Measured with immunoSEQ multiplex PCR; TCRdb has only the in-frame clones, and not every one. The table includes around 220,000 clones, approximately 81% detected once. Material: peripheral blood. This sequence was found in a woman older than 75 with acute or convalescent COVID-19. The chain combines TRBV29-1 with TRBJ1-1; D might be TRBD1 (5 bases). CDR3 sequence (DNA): TGCAGCGTTCGTCAGGGGAACACTGAAGCTTTCTTT. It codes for CSVRQGNTEAFF.